The 6 T cell receptor beta chains in this list originate from one sample, sequenced in a study of metastatic and nonmetastatic thyroid tumors. TCRdb used MiXCR to call clones anew from the PCR reads. The top ten hold roughly 29% of the sample, which has some 15,000 clones, about 3.5% seen once. Before thyroid surgery, none of the patients had received any treatment. The sample comprised tumor tissue. Every receptor here comes from a female donor with papillary thyroid cancer or a benign thyroid nodule (not recorded which). Some clones in this sample may be carry-over from other donors' samples.

This clone was observed a handful of times. This chain connects TRBV7-2 to TRBJ1-4, with no clear D. Germline V gives CDR1 SGHTA, CDR2 FQGNSA. This CDR3 region has 14 residues. Trimming removed 1 base from V and 7 bases from J, with 10 bases in between. In DNA, the CDR3 is TGTGCCAGCAGCTTAGGTTCGGGAGGTGAAAAACTGTTTTTT. This sequence encodes CASSLGSGGEKLFF.

By sample fraction, this clone is medium-sized (0.01 to 0.1%). V and J are TRBV20-1 and TRBJ2-7, with D maybe TRBD2 (6 bases). V was cut by 3 bases and J by 2 bases, with 23 bases left in between. In germline, CDR1 is DFQATT, CDR2 SNEGSKA (reference sequence). This CDR3 has 17 residues. CDR3 sequence (DNA): TGCAGTGCTAGCAGAAGAGTACCCGGGCGGGATCCCTACGAGCAGTACTTC. This gives the protein CSASRRVPGRDPYEQYF.

By proportion, this clone is medium-sized. The chain links TRBV20-1 to TRBJ2-3; a possible D gene is TRBD1 (5 bases). CDR3 length: 14 amino acids. Per the germline V gene, CDR1 is DFQATT and CDR2 is SNEGSKA (reference sequence). V shed 0 bases and J shed 1 base, with 8 bases lying between them. CDR3 nucleotides: TGCAGTGCTAGAGATACGACAGGCACAGATACGCAGTATTTT. This translates into CSARDTTGTDTQYF.

About this clone: Other DNA sequences in the sample encode the same CDR3. In nucleotides, the CDR3 is TGTGCCACCAGTGACACCGGGACAGGGGTGACCGGGGAGCTGTTTTTT. Residues: CATSDTGTGVTGELFF. The V gene is TRBV24-1, the J gene TRBJ2-2; TRBD1 matches at 10 bases. CDR1 KGHDR and CDR2 SFDVKD come from the germline V gene. With V trimmed by 4 bases and J by 5 bases, 6 bases remained unmatched. This CDR3 contains 16 residues.

The rearrangement joins TRBV15 to TRBJ1-2, with D possibly being TRBD1 (6 bases). The CDR3 loop spans 15 amino acids. The germline V and J ends were trimmed by 0 bases and 4 bases, with 12 bases remaining between them. Germline V lookup: CDR1 LNHNV, CDR2 YYDKDF (reference sequence). The CDR3 DNA follows: TGTGCCACCAGCAGAGAGACAGGAAGGATCTATGGCTACACCTTC. Translated: CATSRETGRIYGYTF.

The gene calls are TRBV27 and TRBJ2-7, with 10 bases that match TRBD1. The V gene end was trimmed by 2 bases and the J gene end by 5 bases; junction bases not matched to a gene: 6. CDR3 length equals 15 residues. Germline CDR1 reads MNHEY; CDR2 reads SMNVEV (reference sequence). CDR3 sequence: CASSLPGQGKDEQYF. The CDR3 DNA reads TGTGCCAGCAGTTTACCGGGACAGGGGAAGGACGAGCAGTACTTC.